This TCR beta chain was retrieved from a study of glioma-infiltrating T cells after dendritic cell vaccination (dated by TCRdb to the mid-2010s). Background for the entire study: Of the roughly 15 glioblastoma patients in the cohort, all drawn from Phase I and II dendritic cell vaccination trials, 9 were newly diagnosed and 6 had recurrent disease. Autologous tumor lysate-pulsed dendritic cell vaccination was administered to the patients between about 2003 and 2013. The vaccine was prepared from monocyte-derived dendritic cells that were cultured for roughly 7 days with IL-4 and GM-CSF and then pulsed overnight with autologous tumor lysate. Three intradermal dendritic cell vaccine injections were administered to patients at biweekly intervals in the arm below the axilla. Deep sequencing of TCR beta CDR3 regions was used to quantify tumor-infiltrating lymphocyte content and compare tumor and blood repertoires in dendritic cell-vaccinated glioblastoma patients. Survival after dendritic cell vaccination was correlated with TCR sequencing metrics, including TIL content and tumor-blood repertoire overlap. Summary of the overall study and its limitations: No direct relationship between TCR clonality and survival was found, suggesting that a diverse polyclonal response may matter. The cohort was small and heterogeneous, with few patients having full blood and tumor sets and even fewer initial-recurrent tumor pairs. The TCR overlap response model with three groups was called speculative and said to need prospective validation. After dendritic cell vaccination, a higher estimated pretreatment TIL content predicted longer time to progression and longer overall survival.

The immunoSEQ assay amplified TCRB CDR3 regions from roughly 2 micrograms of genomic DNA, or from all available DNA when less than that amount was available. Multiplex PCR used 60 forward primers for TCR V beta segments and 13 reverse primers for J beta segments. Synthetic control templates were spiked into each sample at limiting dilution to estimate reads per starting template. Reads of 87 bp were generated by sequencing on the Illumina HiSeq System. The published analysis was carried out like this. PCR and sequencing errors were removed by a nearest neighbor algorithm that merged closely related sequences. TCR overlap was measured as the percentage of unique tumor TCR beta sequences that were also present in the peripheral blood of the same patient. TCRdb stores this immuneACCESS table with in-frame sequences only. Part of the clones is absent; in the studies checked, under half of the shortfall reflects unresolved V genes, and no reason is known for the rest. The DNA was the basis for D and trimming; V, J and clone size are from that table. Present in this sample are about 30,000 clones, 85% to 95% of which were seen just once. Roughly 2.3% of the sample is in the top ten clones.

About this clone itself: The target of this receptor is not known. No qualities accompany the bases; no much larger clone lies one base away.

From the germline V gene, CDR1 is SGHTA and CDR2 is FQGNSA. The germline V and J ends show losses of 4 bases and 0 bases respectively, and no gene match explains 6 bases of the junction. The CDR3 has 15 amino acids, counting the end cysteine and phenylalanine. Just the 45-base CDR3 DNA is kept, in frame starting at base 1. Patients were selected on the basis of adequate residual fresh-frozen tumor tissue and more than two years of available survival data. An isocitrate dehydrogenase mutation was not carried by any of the glioblastoma patients, although molecular status was otherwise variable. PBMC collection took place before vaccination, two weeks after the third vaccination, and at tumor progression if progression occurred. Genomic DNA was extracted with the Qiagen DNeasy Blood extraction Kit.

This specimen consisted of blood, obtained before dendritic cell vaccination. The rearrangement combines TRBV7-2 with TRBJ2-7, with 7 bases matching TRBD2. The source of this sequence is a human donor with glioblastoma. The DNA sequence is TGTGCCAGCAGCTCAGCCGGGACTACCTCCTACGAGCAGTACTTC. This yields the protein CASSSAGTTSYEQYF.